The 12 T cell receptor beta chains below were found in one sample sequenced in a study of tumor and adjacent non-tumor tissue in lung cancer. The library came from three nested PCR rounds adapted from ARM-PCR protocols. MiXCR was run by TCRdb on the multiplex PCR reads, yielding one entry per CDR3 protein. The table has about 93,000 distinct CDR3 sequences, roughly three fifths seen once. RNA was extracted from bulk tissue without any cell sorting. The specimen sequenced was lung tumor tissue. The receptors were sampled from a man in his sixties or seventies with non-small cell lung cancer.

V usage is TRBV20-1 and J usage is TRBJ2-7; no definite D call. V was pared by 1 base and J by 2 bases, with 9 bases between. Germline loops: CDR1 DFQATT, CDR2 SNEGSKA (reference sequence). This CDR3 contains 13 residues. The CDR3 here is CSARGESPYEQYF. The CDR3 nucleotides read TGCAGTGCTAGAGGGGAAAGTCCCTACGAGCAGTACTTC.

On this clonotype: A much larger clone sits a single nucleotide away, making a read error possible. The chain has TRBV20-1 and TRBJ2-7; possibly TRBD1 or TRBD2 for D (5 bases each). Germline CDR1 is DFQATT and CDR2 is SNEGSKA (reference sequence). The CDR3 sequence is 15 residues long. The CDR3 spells CTARAGTDETYEQYF. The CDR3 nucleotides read TGCACTGCTAGGGCCGGGACGGATGAAACCTACGAGCAGTACTTC.

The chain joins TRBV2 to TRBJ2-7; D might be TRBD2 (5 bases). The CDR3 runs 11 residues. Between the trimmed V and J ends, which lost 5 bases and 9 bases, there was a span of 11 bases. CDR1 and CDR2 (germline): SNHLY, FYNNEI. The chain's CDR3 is CASSLAYMQYF. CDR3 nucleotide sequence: TGTGCCAGCAGTTTAGCGTACATGCAGTACTTC.

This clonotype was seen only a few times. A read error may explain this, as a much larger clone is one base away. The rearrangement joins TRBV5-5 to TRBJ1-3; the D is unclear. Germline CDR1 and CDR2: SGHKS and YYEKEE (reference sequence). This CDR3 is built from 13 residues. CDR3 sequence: CVSSLNSGNTIYF. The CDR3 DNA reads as TGTGTCAGCAGCTTGAACTCTGGAAACACCATATATTTT.

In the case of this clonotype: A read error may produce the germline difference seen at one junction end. The CDR3 spells CASSLDAGNQPQDF. CDR3 sequence (DNA): TGTGCTAGCAGCTTAGATGCGGGGAACCAGCCCCAGGATTTT. This rearrangement joins TRBV11-2 to TRBJ1-5; no firm D call. The CDR3 is 14 amino acids. The germline V gene has CDR1 SGHAT and CDR2 FQNNGV.

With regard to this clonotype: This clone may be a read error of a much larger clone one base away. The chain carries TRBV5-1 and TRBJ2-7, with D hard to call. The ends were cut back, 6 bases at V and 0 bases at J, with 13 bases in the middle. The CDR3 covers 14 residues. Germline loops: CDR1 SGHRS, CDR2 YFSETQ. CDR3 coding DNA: TGCGCCAGCATCCGTTGGGCGAGCTCCTACGAGCAGTACTTC. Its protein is CASIRWASSYEQYF.

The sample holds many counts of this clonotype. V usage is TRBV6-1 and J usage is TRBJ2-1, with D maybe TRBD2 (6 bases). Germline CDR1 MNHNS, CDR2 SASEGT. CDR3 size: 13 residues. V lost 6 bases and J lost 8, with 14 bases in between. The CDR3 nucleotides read TGTGCCAGCAGCGCGGGACTTCTCCATGAGCAGTTCTTC. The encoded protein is CASSAGLLHEQFF.

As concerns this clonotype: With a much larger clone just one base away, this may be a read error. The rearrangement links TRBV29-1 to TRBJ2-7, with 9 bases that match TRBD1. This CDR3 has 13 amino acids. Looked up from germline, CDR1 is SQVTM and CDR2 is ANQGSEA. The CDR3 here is CSVGRGQGPGQCF. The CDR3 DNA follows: TGCAGCGTTGGGAGGGGACAGGGACCTGGGCAGTGCTTC.

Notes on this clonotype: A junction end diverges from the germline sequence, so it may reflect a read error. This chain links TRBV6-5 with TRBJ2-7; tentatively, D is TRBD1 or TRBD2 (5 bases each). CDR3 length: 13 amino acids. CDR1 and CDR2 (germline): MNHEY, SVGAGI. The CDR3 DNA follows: TGTGCCAGCGGTATACACCGGGACGTCGAGGAGTACTTC. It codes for CASGIHRDVEEYF.

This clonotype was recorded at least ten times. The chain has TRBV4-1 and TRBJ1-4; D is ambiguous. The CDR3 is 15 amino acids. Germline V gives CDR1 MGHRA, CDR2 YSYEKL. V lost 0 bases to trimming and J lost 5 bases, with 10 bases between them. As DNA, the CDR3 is TGCGCCAGCAGCCAAGATAACAAGGACAATGAAAAACTGTTTTTT. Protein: CASSQDNKDNEKLFF.

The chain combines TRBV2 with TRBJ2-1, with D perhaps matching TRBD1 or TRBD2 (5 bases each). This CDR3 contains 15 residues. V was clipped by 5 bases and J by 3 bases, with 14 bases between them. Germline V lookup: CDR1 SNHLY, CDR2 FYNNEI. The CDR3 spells CASSRDPLGYNEQFF. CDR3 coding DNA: TGTGCCAGCAGTCGGGACCCCCTGGGCTACAATGAGCAGTTCTTC.

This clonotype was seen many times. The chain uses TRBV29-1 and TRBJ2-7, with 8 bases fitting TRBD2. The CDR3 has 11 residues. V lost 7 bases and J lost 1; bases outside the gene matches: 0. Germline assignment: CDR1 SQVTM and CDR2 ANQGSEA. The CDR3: CSGGGSYEQYF. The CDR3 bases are TGCAGCGGCGGGGGGTCCTACGAGCAGTACTTC.